Presented here are 9 T cell receptor beta chains from one specimen sequenced in a study of T cell repertoires in cytomegalovirus infection. These TCRs' antigens remain unknown. TCRdb passed the reads through MiXCR, listing each CDR3 protein once. The sample holds fewer than 1,000,000 distinct CDR3 sequences, under 40% seen once. Source: cultured CD8+ T cells from PBMCs, taken from culture after CMV antigen stimulation. Receptors originate from a human donor in good health (CMV status not recorded). Some clones in this sample may be carry-over from other donors' samples.

The V gene is TRBV19, the J gene TRBJ1-4; no definite D call. This CDR3 spans 15 amino acids. V dropped 5 bases and J dropped 7 bases, with 17 bases sitting between them. CDR1 and CDR2 (germline): LNHDA, SQIVND (reference sequence). The CDR3 loop reads CASSPQDHPTEKLFF. In DNA form, the CDR3 reads TGTGCCAGTAGTCCCCAGGACCATCCCACTGAAAAACTGTTTTTT.

The chain combines TRBV14 with TRBJ2-7, with 7 bases lining up with TRBD2. Looked up from germline, CDR1 is SGHDN and CDR2 is FVKESK. The CDR3 is made up of 14 amino acids. J was trimmed by 2 bases and V by 4 bases; bases with no gene match: 5. CDR3 residues: CASSPGLGTYEQYV. The DNA for the CDR3 is TGTGCCAGCAGCCCCGGACTAGGTACCTACGAGCAGTACGTC.

This chain uses TRBV25-1 with TRBJ1-1; a possible D gene is TRBD1 (5 bases). The CDR3 is 13 residues long. V lost 5 bases, J lost 12 bases, and 19 bases lay in between. Germline CDR1 is MGHDK and CDR2 is SYGVNS. The CDR3 DNA is TGTGCCAGCAGTTGGGGGGACGGCGGTGTGCCTTTCTTT. This translates into CASSWGDGGVPFF.

This clonotype was observed a few times. The V gene is TRBV9, the J gene TRBJ1-6, with D maybe TRBD1 (5 bases). Germline loops: CDR1 SGDLS, CDR2 YYNGEE. The length of the CDR3 is 15 residues. Trimming shortened V by 3 bases and J by 2 bases, and 9 bases separated the two germline ends. The chain's CDR3 is CASSGGRTYNSPLHF. CDR3 DNA: TGTGCCAGCAGCGGGGGACGGACCTATAATTCACCCCTCCACTTT.

The V and J genes are TRBV7-4 and TRBJ1-1; D gene unclear. The germline V and J ends were trimmed by 4 bases and 7 bases, with 16 bases remaining between them. This CDR3 contains 14 residues. Germline V gene sequence: CDR1 SGHVT, CDR2 SQSDAQ. The CDR3 nucleotides are TGTGCCAGCAGCTCCCAGATTGGAGGGCTTGAAGCTTTCTTT. Its protein product is CASSSQIGGLEAFF. Using reference TRBV7-4 and TRBJ1-1 for the parts outside the CDR3, the full variable domain is GAGVSQSPRYKVAKRGRDVALRCDSISGHVTLYWYRQTLGQGSEVLTYSQSDAQRDKSGRPSGRFSAERPERSVSTLKIQRTEQGDSAVYLCASSSQIGGLEAFFGQGTRLTVV.

The chain joins TRBV7-1 to TRBJ2-1; D might be TRBD2 (6 bases). TRBV7-1 is recorded as an ORF, its role being uncertain. The CDR3 totals 17 residues. V was shortened by 3 bases and J by 4 bases, with 19 bases between the two germline ends. The CDR3 loop is CASSSYPGLDRYNEQFF. Written as DNA, the CDR3 is TGTGCCAGCAGCTCGTATCCGGGACTGGACCGGTACAATGAGCAGTTCTTC.

This clonotype was counted only a few times. The rearrangement links TRBV19 to TRBJ2-2, with TRBD2 matching over 13 bases. Germline trimming cut 6 bases from V and 3 bases from J; bases unmatched to any gene: 4. The germline CDR1 and CDR2 sequences are LNHDA and SQIVND (reference sequence). The CDR3 runs to 16 residues. CDR3 loop: CASSWTSGGYTGELFF. CDR3 DNA sequence: TGTGCCAGTAGCTGGACTAGCGGGGGCTACACCGGGGAGCTGTTTTTT.

The chain couples TRBV20-1 to TRBJ1-1, with D unresolved. Germline V gene data show CDR1 as DFQATT and CDR2 as SNEGSKA (reference sequence). Deletions cut 3 bases from V and 6 bases from J, with 17 bases between. There are 14 residues in the CDR3. CDR3 loop: CSASGLLADPEAFF. The CDR3 region has the DNA TGCAGTGCTAGCGGCCTTTTGGCAGATCCTGAAGCTTTCTTT.

The chain combines TRBV14 with TRBJ2-7, with 7 bases lining up with TRBD2. Germline CDR1 SGHDN, CDR2 FVKESK. J was trimmed by 4 bases and V by 0 bases; bases with no gene match: 12. This CDR3 is 17 amino acids long. The CDR3 DNA sequence: TGTGCCAGCAGCCAAGATAGGAGACTAGCAAAAGGATACGAGCAGTACTTC. It is translated as CASSQDRRLAKGYEQYF.